This passage covers 15 T cell receptor beta chains from one sample sequenced in a study of CD8 T cells in Susac syndrome. An input of about 0.45 to 1 ug of RNA was subjected to reverse transcription using random hexamers. TCRdb reanalysed the immunoSEQ multiplex PCR reads using MiXCR and keeps one entry per CDR3 protein. Found here are 110,000 to 150,000 distinct CDR3 sequences, approximately 95% of them singletons; the top ten hold roughly 0.08%. The specimen sequenced was CD4+ T cells from PBMCs. These receptors all stem from a human donor with Susac syndrome.

The genes are TRBV20-1 and TRBJ1-5; D is possibly TRBD1 (6 bases). The CDR3 has 13 residues. The V gene's germline CDR1 is DFQATT and CDR2 SNEGSKA (reference sequence). The germline V and J ends were trimmed by 5 bases and 5 bases, with 13 bases remaining between them. The CDR3 is CSARRGVDQPQHF. CDR3 coding DNA: TGCAGTGCTCGCAGGGGAGTGGATCAGCCCCAGCATTTT.

The J gene is TRBJ1-2, the V gene TRBV20-1; D might be TRBD1 (5 bases). V lost 6 bases, J lost 5 bases, and 10 bases lay in between. CDR3 length: 11 residues. The germline V gene has CDR1 DFQATT and CDR2 SNEGSKA (reference sequence). CDR3: CSALRGYGYTF. CDR3 coding DNA: TGCAGTGCGCTCCGGGGGTATGGCTACACCTTC.

The DNA for the CDR3 is TGTGCCAGCTCACCACAGGGAAGTGGGAACTATGGCTACACCTTC. This codes for CASSPQGSGNYGYTF. The V and J genes are TRBV18 and TRBJ1-2, with D uncertain. The germline gives CDR1 KGHSH, CDR2 LQKENI. V was shortened by 1 base and J by 2 bases, with 11 bases between the two germline ends. The CDR3 totals 15 residues.

This chain connects TRBV6-6 to TRBJ2-3; the D is unclear. V was pared by 6 bases and J by 2 bases, with 12 bases between. The CDR3 is 14 amino acids. Per the germline V gene, CDR1 is MNHNY and CDR2 is SVGAGI (reference sequence). CDR3 sequence (DNA): TGTGCCAGCAGGACGGCAAGGTCCACAGATACGCAGTATTTT. This sequence encodes CASRTARSTDTQYF.

The V gene is TRBV3-1, the J gene TRBJ2-5; the D gene is possibly TRBD1 (6 bases). The CDR3 has 15 residues. Germline values: CDR1 LGHDT, CDR2 YNNKEL (reference sequence). The ends were cut back, 0 bases at V and 7 bases at J, with 15 bases in the middle. CDR3 coding DNA: TGTGCCAGCAGCCAAGATCCCGCGACAGGCGGGACCCAGTACTTC. This sequence encodes CASSQDPATGGTQYF.

J is TRBJ2-1 and V is TRBV29-1; TRBD2 matches at 10 bases. The CDR3 runs 16 residues. The J segment lost 6 bases and the V segment lost 7 bases, leaving 15 bases of the junction unmatched. Per the germline V gene, CDR1 is SQVTM and CDR2 is ANQGSEA. CDR3 protein: CSADPPGLAATNEQFF. The CDR3 nucleotides read TGCAGCGCTGACCCCCCCGGACTAGCGGCGACCAATGAGCAGTTCTTC.

This chain joins TRBV11-2 and TRBJ2-5, with unresolved D. CDR3 length: 16 amino acids. Trimming pared 4 bases from V and 2 bases from J, leaving 17 bases between. Germline V lookup: CDR1 SGHAT, CDR2 FQNNGV. The CDR3 protein is CASSSPAHRPQETQYF. CDR3 bases: TGTGCCAGCAGCTCCCCGGCTCATCGCCCACAAGAGACCCAGTACTTC. Looking up the rest from reference TRBV11-2 and TRBJ2-5 gives the full variable domain: EAGVAQSPRYKIIEKRQSVAFWCNPISGHATLYWYQQILGQGPKLLIQFQNNGVVDDSQLPKDRFSAERLKGVDSTLKIQPAKLEDSAVYLCASSSPAHRPQETQYFGPGTRLLVL.

The chain couples TRBV15 to TRBJ1-1; D ambiguous. Trimming cost V 0 bases and J 8 bases, with 4 bases left between them. CDR3 size: 11 residues. Germline CDR1 LNHNV, CDR2 YYDKDF (reference sequence). CDR3 residues: CATSREREAFF. The DNA of the CDR3 is TGTGCCACCAGCAGAGAGAGGGAAGCTTTCTTT.

V and J are TRBV29-1 and TRBJ2-7; TRBD2 might be the D (6 bases). The CDR3 length is 12 residues. CDR1 is SQVTM, CDR2 ANQGSEA, per germline. V was trimmed by 7 bases and J by 1 base, leaving 11 bases between them. CDR3 amino acids: CSARRESYEQYF. CDR3 sequence (DNA): TGCAGCGCTAGACGGGAGTCCTACGAGCAGTACTTC.

This chain connects TRBV12-3 or TRBV12-4 to TRBJ1-2, with TRBD1 identical over 7 bases. This CDR3 region has 13 residues. Trimming took 6 bases from V and 8 from J; bases not matched to a gene: 9. CDR3 DNA: TGTGCCAGCAGCCTAACAGGGGCCGAGGGCTACACCTTC. It specifies CASSLTGAEGYTF.

This clonotype occurred once. V is TRBV6-2 or TRBV6-3 and J is TRBJ2-7, with 8 positions matching TRBD1. Germline-derived CDR1 and CDR2 are MNHEY and SVGEGT. The CDR3 totals 14 residues. V dropped 6 bases and J dropped 3; count of bases not matched to a gene: 7. In DNA, the CDR3 is TGTGCCAGCAGGTCAACGACAGGGGTCTACGAGCAGTACTTC. Protein sequence: CASRSTTGVYEQYF.

V and J are TRBV9 and TRBJ1-5; weak D call: TRBD1 (5 bases). The CDR3 length is 14 residues. The germline CDR1 and CDR2 sequences are SGDLS and YYNGEE. V was clipped by 0 bases and J by 4 bases, with 8 bases between them. CDR3 DNA sequence: TGTGCCAGCAGCGTAGGGAGGGGAAATCAGCCCCAGCATTTT. This encodes CASSVGRGNQPQHF.

The chain combines TRBV29-1 with TRBJ1-1, with 7 positions matching TRBD1. Germline assignment: CDR1 SQVTM and CDR2 ANQGSEA. V lost 7 bases and J lost 5; bases outside the gene matches: 7. This CDR3 comprises 12 residues. The CDR3 loop is CSGGQAGTEAFF. The CDR3 region has the DNA TGCAGCGGTGGACAGGCAGGGACTGAAGCTTTCTTT.

The chain is built from TRBV29-1 and TRBJ2-4, with 8 nucleotides matching TRBD2. The junction had 6 bases not matched to a gene; V was cut back by 2 bases and J by 6 bases. This CDR3 has 14 residues. Germline CDR1 and CDR2: SQVTM and ANQGSEA. The CDR3 sequence: CSVERGGGLNIQYF. The CDR3 DNA reads TGCAGCGTTGAACGGGGGGGCGGGTTAAACATTCAGTACTTC.

V is TRBV12-3 or TRBV12-4 and J is TRBJ2-7; D remains unclear. The V and J ends lost 6 bases and 1 base respectively, with 13 bases between them. The CDR3 has 14 amino acids. In DNA, the CDR3 is TGTGCCAGCAGGGCCAACGGTGATTCCTACGAGCAGTACTTC. The encoded protein is CASRANGDSYEQYF.